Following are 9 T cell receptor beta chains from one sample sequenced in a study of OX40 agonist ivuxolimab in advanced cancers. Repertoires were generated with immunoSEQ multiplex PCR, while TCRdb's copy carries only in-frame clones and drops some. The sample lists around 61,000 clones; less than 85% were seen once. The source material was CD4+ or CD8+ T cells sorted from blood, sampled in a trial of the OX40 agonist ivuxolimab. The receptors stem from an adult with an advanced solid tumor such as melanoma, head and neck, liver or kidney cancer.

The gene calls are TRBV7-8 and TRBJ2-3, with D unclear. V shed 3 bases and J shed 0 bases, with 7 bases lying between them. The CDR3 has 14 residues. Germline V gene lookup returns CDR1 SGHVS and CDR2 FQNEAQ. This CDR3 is CASSFLASTDTQYF. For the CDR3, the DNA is TGTGCCAGCAGCTTTCTCGCGAGCACAGATACGCAGTATTTT.

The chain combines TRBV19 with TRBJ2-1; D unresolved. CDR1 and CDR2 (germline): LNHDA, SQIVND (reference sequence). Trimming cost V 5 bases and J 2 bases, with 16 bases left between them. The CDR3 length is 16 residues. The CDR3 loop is CASSPTSISPYNEQFF. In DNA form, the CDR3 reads TGTGCCAGTAGTCCCACTTCCATTTCACCCTACAATGAGCAGTTCTTC.

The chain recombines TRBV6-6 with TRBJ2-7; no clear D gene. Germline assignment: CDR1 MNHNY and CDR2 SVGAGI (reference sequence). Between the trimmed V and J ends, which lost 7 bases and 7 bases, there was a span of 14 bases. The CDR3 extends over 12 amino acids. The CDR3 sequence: CASTSLLWEQYF. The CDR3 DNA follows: TGTGCCAGCACCTCCCTGCTATGGGAGCAGTACTTC.

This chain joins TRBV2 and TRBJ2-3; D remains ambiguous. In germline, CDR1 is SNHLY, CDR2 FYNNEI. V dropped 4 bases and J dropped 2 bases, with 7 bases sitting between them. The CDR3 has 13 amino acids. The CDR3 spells CASSVRNTDTQYF. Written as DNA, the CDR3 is TGTGCCAGCAGTGTTCGCAACACAGATACGCAGTATTTT.

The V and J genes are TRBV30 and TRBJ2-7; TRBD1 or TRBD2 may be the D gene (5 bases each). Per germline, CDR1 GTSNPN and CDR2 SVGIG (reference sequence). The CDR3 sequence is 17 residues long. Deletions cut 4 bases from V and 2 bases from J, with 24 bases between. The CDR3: CAWISGRVGGTTYEQYF. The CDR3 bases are TGTGCCTGGATCTCGGGCAGGGTTGGGGGTACGACCTACGAGCAGTACTTC.

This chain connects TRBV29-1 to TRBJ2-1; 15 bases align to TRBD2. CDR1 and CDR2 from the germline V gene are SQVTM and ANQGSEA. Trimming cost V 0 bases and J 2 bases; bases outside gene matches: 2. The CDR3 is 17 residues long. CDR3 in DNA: TGCAGCGTTGAAGAGGGACTAGCGGGAGGTCCCTACAATGAGCAGTTCTTC. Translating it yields CSVEEGLAGGPYNEQFF.

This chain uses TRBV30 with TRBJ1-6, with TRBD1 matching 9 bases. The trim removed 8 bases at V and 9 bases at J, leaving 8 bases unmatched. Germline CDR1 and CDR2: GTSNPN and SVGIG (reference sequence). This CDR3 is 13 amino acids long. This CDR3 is CAATGGFGSPLHF. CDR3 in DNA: TGTGCCGCCACAGGGGGCTTCGGTTCACCCCTCCACTTT.

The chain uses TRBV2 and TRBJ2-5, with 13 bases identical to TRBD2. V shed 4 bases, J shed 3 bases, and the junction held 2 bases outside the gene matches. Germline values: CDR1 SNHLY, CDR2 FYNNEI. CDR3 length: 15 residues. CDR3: CASSGGLAGEETQYF. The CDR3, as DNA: TGTGCCAGCAGTGGTGGACTAGCGGGAGAAGAGACCCAGTACTTC.

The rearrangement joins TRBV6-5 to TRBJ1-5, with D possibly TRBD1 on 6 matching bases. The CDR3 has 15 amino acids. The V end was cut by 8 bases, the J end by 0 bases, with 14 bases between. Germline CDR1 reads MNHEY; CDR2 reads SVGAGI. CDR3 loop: CASARDTDSNQPQHF. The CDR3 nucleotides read TGTGCCAGCGCCCGGGACACTGATAGCAATCAGCCCCAGCATTTT.